One and the same sample provided the 30 T cell receptor beta chains below, sequenced in a study of human T cells and chemical hapten exposure. The starting material, unfractionated whole blood, was used for total RNA extraction. TCRdb re-called the 5' RACE reads through MiXCR, storing one row per CDR3 protein. The repertoire holds about 140,000 distinct CDR3 sequences, roughly 4% seen once, with over 1.3% in the top ten. These receptors all come from a female donor in good health.

This clonotype appeared many times. The chain carries TRBV3-1 and TRBJ1-4; no reliable D call. This CDR3 spans 14 amino acids. V lost 3 bases, J lost 7 bases, and 12 bases lay in between. Germline V gene data show CDR1 as LGHDT and CDR2 as YNNKEL (reference sequence). The CDR3 reads CASSQIQRAEKLFF. As DNA, the CDR3 is TGTGCCAGCAGCCAGATCCAAAGGGCTGAAAAACTGTTTTTT.

This clonotype was detected only a few times. V gene TRBV28 combines with J gene TRBJ1-1; TRBD1 is a possible D gene (5 bases). The length of the CDR3 is 12 residues. The germline gives CDR1 MDHEN, CDR2 SYDVKM. The germline V and J ends were trimmed by 5 bases and 6 bases, with 10 bases remaining between them. As DNA, the CDR3 is TGTGCCAGCAGTCCGGGGGTGGCTGAAGCTTTCTTT. It is translated as CASSPGVAEAFF.

The chain employs TRBV23-1 and TRBJ1-5; tentative D call: TRBD1 (6 bases). TRBV23-1 is noted as an ORF with a role that remains uncertain. Trimming pared 10 bases from V and 1 base from J, leaving 20 bases between. The CDR3 consists of 16 residues. CDR3 loop: CATTPRTVGSNQPQHF. The DNA of the CDR3 is TGCGCCACCACCCCCCGGACAGTGGGAAGCAATCAGCCCCAGCATTTT.

This clonotype has ten or more counts. The genes are TRBV7-9 and TRBJ2-5; 7 positions match TRBD1. The CDR3 is 15 residues long. In germline, CDR1 is SEHNR, CDR2 FQNEAQ (reference sequence). The trim removed 1 base at V and 2 bases at J, leaving 4 bases unmatched. The CDR3 protein is CASSLGDREQETQYF. In nucleotides, the CDR3 is TGTGCCAGCAGCTTAGGGGACAGAGAACAAGAGACCCAGTACTTC.

This clonotype was detected only a few times. The chain uses TRBV10-3 and TRBJ1-1; D gene unclear. From germline, CDR1 is ENHRY and CDR2 SYGVKD. This CDR3 has 14 amino acids. Trimming cost V 2 bases and J 1 base, with 8 bases left between them. The CDR3: CAISEPGWNTEAFF. The DNA for the CDR3 is TGTGCCATCAGTGAGCCGGGGTGGAACACTGAAGCTTTCTTT.

This clonotype was seen at least ten times. This chain uses TRBV6-2 or TRBV6-3 with TRBJ2-3; a possible D gene is TRBD1 (6 bases). The CDR3 totals 19 residues. V lost 2 bases and J lost 3, with 24 bases in between. From germline, CDR1 is MNHEY and CDR2 SVGEGT. In DNA, the CDR3 is TGTGCCAGCAGTTACCTACTTCGGGACAACGGGTTGTTTACAGATACGCAGTATTTT. Its protein is CASSYLLRDNGLFTDTQYF.

Ten or more counts support this clonotype. The rearrangement joins TRBV18 to TRBJ2-1; TRBD1 agrees at 9 bases. There are 14 residues in the CDR3. Germline V gene data show CDR1 as KGHSH and CDR2 as LQKENI. Germline trimming cut 3 bases from V and 8 bases from J; bases unmatched to any gene: 5. CDR3 DNA: TGTGCCAGCTCACCGGGGACAGGGATCCATGAGCAGTTCTTC. It specifies CASSPGTGIHEQFF.

This clonotype was detected many times. The V gene is TRBV25-1, the J gene TRBJ2-3; possibly TRBD1 for D (6 bases). V gave up 1 base and J gave up 1 base, with 24 bases separating them. CDR3 length equals 20 residues. CDR1 is MGHDK and CDR2 is SYGVNS in the germline V gene. CDR3 DNA: TGTGCCAGCAGTGAATCGGCAGGGGACCCGCGAGGGGTGCGCACAGATACGCAGTATTTT. Translating gives CASSESAGDPRGVRTDTQYF.

This clonotype was counted many times. The rearrangement uses TRBV28 and TRBJ1-3; D perhaps matches TRBD1 (6 bases). Germline values: CDR1 MDHEN, CDR2 SYDVKM. The CDR3 is 16 residues long. V gave up 7 bases and J gave up 0 bases, with 16 bases separating them. The DNA of the CDR3 is TGTGCCAGCACCGCCGGTGGGGGGGCCTCTGGAAACACCATATATTTT. Protein product: CASTAGGGASGNTIYF.

This clonotype showed up many times. V gene TRBV6-1 combines with J gene TRBJ2-1; D gene unclear. The V end was cut by 4 bases, the J end by 3 bases, with 13 bases between. This CDR3 region has 15 residues. Germline CDR1 reads MNHNS; CDR2 reads SASEGT. CDR3 bases: TGTGCCAGCAGTGTCAGGATTTGGAGCTACAATGAGCAGTTCTTC. Protein product: CASSVRIWSYNEQFF.

This clonotype appeared many times. The rearrangement joins TRBV11-2 to TRBJ2-7, with TRBD2 identical over 10 bases. The V gene end was trimmed by 5 bases and the J gene end by 5 bases; junction bases not matched to a gene: 6. The CDR3 sequence is 14 residues long. CDR1 is SGHAT and CDR2 is FQNNGV in the germline V gene. The CDR3 nucleotides are TGTGCCAGCAGCCCCACTAGCGGGGTCGACGAGCAGTACTTC. Protein: CASSPTSGVDEQYF.

The chain employs TRBV2 and TRBJ2-7; D is unclear. Germline assignment: CDR1 SNHLY and CDR2 FYNNEI. The CDR3 is made up of 15 amino acids. V was pared by 2 bases and J by 0 bases, with 11 bases between. CDR3 loop: CASSENAGSSYEQYF. CDR3 in DNA: TGTGCCAGCAGTGAAAATGCAGGCAGCTCCTACGAGCAGTACTTC.

This clonotype was seen ten or more times. This chain connects TRBV7-2 to TRBJ2-3; no reliable D call. V lost 5 bases to trimming and J lost 2 bases, with 11 bases between them. This CDR3 has 14 amino acids. Germline V gene sequence: CDR1 SGHTA, CDR2 FQGNSA. CDR3 in amino acids: CASSADLYTDTQYF. CDR3 coding DNA: TGTGCCAGCAGCGCAGACCTGTACACAGATACGCAGTATTTT.

This clonotype was counted only a few times. J is TRBJ1-2 and V is TRBV9; no reliable D call. This CDR3 spans 15 amino acids. Trimming left V 4 bases short and J 4 bases short, with 17 bases between. Germline V gene data show CDR1 as SGDLS and CDR2 as YYNGEE. The CDR3 loop is CASSLSSRETYGYTF. The CDR3 region has the DNA TGTGCCAGCAGCCTCAGCTCCAGAGAAACCTATGGCTACACCTTC.

The chain couples TRBV3-2 to TRBJ1-3; the D call TRBD1 from the table was never checked on the DNA. TRBV3-2 corresponds to a pseudogene. This CDR3 is built from 18 residues. This CDR3 reads CASSHELSGRNSGNTIYF. CDR3 nucleotides: TGTGCCAGCAGCCACGAACTCTCGGGACGGAACTCTGGAAACACCATATATTTT.

This clonotype was observed many times. V and J are TRBV18 and TRBJ1-1; TRBD1 is a possible D gene (5 bases). Trimming took 0 bases from V and 4 from J, leaving 6 bases between them. Germline CDR1 KGHSH, CDR2 LQKENI. The CDR3 is 13 residues long. CDR3 sequence: CASSPPGTTEAFF. The CDR3 bases are TGTGCCAGCTCACCACCAGGGACCACTGAAGCTTTCTTT.

There are many counts of this clonotype. V gene TRBV4-2 combines with J gene TRBJ1-4; D is undetermined. From germline, CDR1 is LGHNA and CDR2 YNFKEQ. The ends were cut back, 0 bases at V and 0 bases at J, with 8 bases in the middle. This CDR3 has 16 amino acids. CDR3 coding DNA: TGTGCCAGCAGCCAAGAAGGCCCTGCAACTAATGAAAAACTGTTTTTT. Protein product: CASSQEGPATNEKLFF.

The table lists this clonotype with many counts. V and J are TRBV2 and TRBJ1-6, with D tentatively TRBD1 (5 bases). Germline lookup yields CDR1 SNHLY and CDR2 FYNNEI. Trimming took 8 bases from V and 6 from J, leaving 11 bases between them. This CDR3 is 13 amino acids long. CDR3: CASEGLVNSPLHF. CDR3 DNA: TGTGCCAGCGAGGGACTGGTTAATTCACCCCTCCACTTT.

Worth noting for this clonotype: One junction end does not reproduce the germline sequence, and a read error may be involved. V and J are TRBV6-1 and TRBJ2-7; no firm D call. CDR3 length equals 14 residues. Germline V lookup: CDR1 MNHNS, CDR2 SASEGT. In nucleotides, the CDR3 is TGTGCCAGCAGTGAAGACCCACAGCAGCGCGAGGAGTACTTC. Protein: CASSEDPQQREEYF.

This clonotype was observed a handful of times. The chain recombines TRBV20-1 with TRBJ2-4, with 9 bases aligning to TRBD2. The CDR3 sequence is 15 residues long. Unmatched junction bases numbered 8, after V lost 2 bases and J lost 6 bases. Germline CDR1 is DFQATT and CDR2 is SNEGSKA (reference sequence). In nucleotides, the CDR3 is TGCAGTGCTAGACCTTTTAGCGGGGGCCGAAACATTCAGTACTTC. Translation gives CSARPFSGGRNIQYF.

In its sample, this clonotype was seen many times. The chain joins TRBV5-6 to TRBJ2-2; maybe TRBD1 (5 bases). The CDR3 has 11 amino acids. V gave up 2 bases and J gave up 15 bases, with 11 bases separating them. Germline CDR1 and CDR2: SGHDT and YYEEEE. The CDR3 loop is CASSLQGVMFF. CDR3 sequence (DNA): TGTGCCAGCAGCTTACAAGGGGTGATGTTTTTT.

Ten or more counts support this clonotype. The chain couples TRBV12-3 or TRBV12-4 to TRBJ2-3; D may be TRBD1 or TRBD2 (5 bases each). V was shortened by 5 bases and J by 2 bases, with 11 bases between the two germline ends. CDR3 size: 14 residues. CDR3 nucleotide sequence: TGTGCCAGCAGTCTGGGACCCACCACAGATACGCAGTATTTT. It yields the protein CASSLGPTTDTQYF.

This clonotype was counted ten times or more. This chain connects TRBV5-1 to TRBJ1-1; 9 positions match TRBD1. CDR3 size: 14 residues. Germline-derived CDR1 and CDR2 are SGHRS and YFSETQ. V was pared by 2 bases and J by 2 bases, with 1 base of the junction left unmatched. The CDR3 loop reads CASSLQGANTEAFF. CDR3 bases: TGCGCCAGCAGCTTACAGGGGGCTAACACTGAAGCTTTCTTT.

This clonotype was picked up many times. This chain links TRBV27 with TRBJ1-4; TRBD1 might be the D (5 bases). The CDR3 extends over 15 amino acids. Germline V lookup: CDR1 MNHEY, CDR2 SMNVEV (reference sequence). The V end lost 6 bases, the J end lost 5 bases, and 16 bases lay between the germline ends. This CDR3 is CASRKGTALNEKLFF. The CDR3 DNA is TGTGCCAGCAGAAAAGGGACTGCCTTAAATGAAAAACTGTTTTTT.

The table lists this clonotype with many counts. J is TRBJ2-7 and V is TRBV5-6; D uncertain. The CDR3 is 15 amino acids. The V end was cut by 1 base, the J end by 5 bases, with 16 bases between. Germline V CDR1 and CDR2: SGHDT, YYEEEE. The CDR3 sequence is CASSLRWARPHEQYF. CDR3 DNA sequence: TGTGCCAGCAGCTTGCGGTGGGCTAGGCCCCACGAGCAGTACTTC.

This clonotype has ten or more counts. The chain is built from TRBV5-1 and TRBJ2-7; possible D gene TRBD2, 6 bases. V gave up 4 bases and J gave up 1 base, with 12 bases separating them. CDR3 length equals 14 residues. Germline values: CDR1 SGHRS, CDR2 YFSETQ. The DNA for the CDR3 is TGCGCCAGCAGCCCCCGGGGGACGTCCTACGAGCAGTACTTC. Its translation is CASSPRGTSYEQYF.

This clonotype occurred many times. The V gene is TRBV20-1, the J gene TRBJ1-2, with a weak D call TRBD1 (5 bases). In germline, CDR1 is DFQATT, CDR2 SNEGSKA (reference sequence). V lost 3 bases and J lost 8, with 13 bases in between. CDR3 length: 12 residues. The CDR3 here is CSASGRGWGYTF. The CDR3 nucleotides read TGCAGTGCTAGCGGTAGGGGTTGGGGCTACACCTTC.

This clonotype was seen ten or more times. This chain joins TRBV20-1 and TRBJ1-1; unclear D gene. Trimming shortened V by 3 bases and J by 0 bases, and 11 bases separated the two germline ends. The length of the CDR3 is 14 residues. Germline V lookup: CDR1 DFQATT, CDR2 SNEGSKA (reference sequence). DNA for the CDR3: TGCAGTGCTAGGACGCCAGGTATGAACACTGAAGCTTTCTTT. It translates to CSARTPGMNTEAFF.

This clonotype has at least ten counts. The chain joins TRBV7-2 to TRBJ2-2; D ambiguous. The V gene's germline CDR1 is SGHTA and CDR2 FQGNSA. The CDR3 has 13 amino acids. Trimming removed 6 bases at V and 1 base at J, with 6 bases between. The CDR3 loop is CASRSGNTGELFF. CDR3 sequence (DNA): TGTGCCAGCAGGTCGGGGAACACCGGGGAGCTGTTTTTT.

This clonotype was counted at least ten times. The genes are TRBV20-1 and TRBJ2-7; tentatively, D is TRBD2 (6 bases). The germline V and J ends were trimmed by 8 bases and 4 bases, with 21 bases remaining between them. Per germline, CDR1 DFQATT and CDR2 SNEGSKA (reference sequence). This CDR3 spans 14 amino acids. This CDR3 reads CSSLSGTDFYEQYF. The CDR3 DNA is TGCAGTTCTCTCTCCGGGACTGACTTTTACGAGCAGTACTTC.